The 21 T cell receptor beta chains listed next were all sequenced from one sample in a study of blood T cell repertoires in COVID-19. Clones were read by immunoSEQ multiplex PCR, and TCRdb kept only the in-frame ones, dropping some. Seen here are 180,000 or so clones, around 89% observed once, and the top ten hold around 0.77%. Specimen: PBMCs or T cells enriched from blood (not recorded which). These receptor sequences come from a woman between 18 and 29 years old who had recovered from COVID-19.

V is TRBV7-3 and J is TRBJ2-7; D is unclear. The CDR3 spans 15 residues. Germline loops: CDR1 SGHTA, CDR2 FQGTGA. Trimming stripped 5 bases from V and 2 bases from J, with 16 bases between. The DNA for the CDR3 is TGTGCCAGCAGCCAAGTCCCTAGTGCACCCTACGAGCAGTACTTC. Translating gives CASSQVPSAPYEQYF.

Written as DNA, the CDR3 is TGTGCCAGCAGTTCGGGACTAGCGGAGATCAATGAGCAGTTCTTC. This gives the protein CASSSGLAEINEQFF. This sequence joins TRBV28 and TRBJ2-1; 11 positions agree with TRBD2. J gave up 6 bases and V 4 bases, and 5 bases lay outside the gene matches. This CDR3 spans 15 amino acids. The germline gives CDR1 MDHEN, CDR2 SYDVKM.

The chain couples TRBV5-1 to TRBJ1-2, with D perhaps TRBD1 (5 bases). Trimming shortened V by 7 bases and J by 7 bases, and 23 bases separated the two germline ends. Germline assignment: CDR1 SGHRS and CDR2 YFSETQ. The CDR3 has 15 residues. The CDR3 sequence: CASSSAGTDLGGYTF. CDR3 sequence (DNA): TGCGCCAGCTCCTCTGCCGGGACTGACCTTGGTGGCTACACCTTC.

V gene TRBV7-9 combines with J gene TRBJ2-7, with 7 bases identical to TRBD2. This CDR3 contains 16 residues. Germline V lookup: CDR1 SEHNR, CDR2 FQNEAQ (reference sequence). J was trimmed by 0 bases and V by 4 bases; bases with no gene match: 9. In nucleotides, the CDR3 is TGTGCCAGCAGCTGGTCTAGCGGCCCGATCTCCTACGAGCAGTACTTC. Its protein product is CASSWSSGPISYEQYF.

V is TRBV2 and J is TRBJ2-3; D is uncertain. This CDR3 has 10 residues. V lost 7 bases and J 10 bases, leaving 9 bases between the germline ends. CDR1 is SNHLY and CDR2 is FYNNEI in the germline V gene. CDR3 bases: TGTGCCAGCAATAATCTACCGCAGTATTTT. This encodes CASNNLPQYF.

This clone was seen only a few times. The V gene is TRBV28, the J gene TRBJ1-5; D is undetermined. Between the trimmed V and J ends, which lost 6 bases and 2 bases, there was a span of 11 bases. CDR1 and CDR2 (germline): MDHEN, SYDVKM. This CDR3 spans 14 amino acids. The CDR3 nucleotides read TGTGCCAGCAGGCTCGGTGGTGGCAATCAGCCCCAGCATTTT. This gives the protein CASRLGGGNQPQHF.

The chain uses TRBV7-8 and TRBJ2-1; possible D gene TRBD2, 6 bases. The CDR3 is 13 amino acids. Looked up from germline, CDR1 is SGHVS and CDR2 is FQNEAQ. Trimming shortened V by 7 bases and J by 6 bases, and 13 bases separated the two germline ends. The CDR3 protein is CASTPRGSNEQFF. The CDR3, as DNA: TGTGCCAGCACTCCCCGGGGGTCCAATGAGCAGTTCTTC.

The chain couples TRBV5-8 to TRBJ1-3; TRBD1 is a possible D gene (5 bases). Germline loops: CDR1 SGHTS, CDR2 YDEGEE. This CDR3 is 13 amino acids long. V was pared by 3 bases and J by 4 bases, with 8 bases between. CDR3 nucleotide sequence: TGTGCCAGCAGCTCAGGGCGAGGAAACACCATATATTTT. It codes for CASSSGRGNTIYF.

This rearrangement joins TRBV5-6 to TRBJ2-1, with 8 positions matching TRBD2. CDR1 and CDR2 from the germline V gene are SGHDT and YYEEEE. There are 15 residues in the CDR3. J gave up 6 bases and V 0 bases, and 5 bases lay outside the gene matches. CDR3 loop: CASSLVSGGPNEQFF. CDR3 nucleotide sequence: TGTGCCAGCAGCTTGGTGTCGGGAGGGCCCAATGAGCAGTTCTTC.

The genes are TRBV20-1 and TRBJ2-7; 11 bases agree with TRBD2. The trim removed 3 bases at V and 6 bases at J, leaving 7 bases unmatched. Per the germline V gene, CDR1 is DFQATT and CDR2 is SNEGSKA (reference sequence). This CDR3 is 14 amino acids long. CDR3 DNA: TGCAGTGCTAGTGAACTAGCGGGAGTTGGCGAGCAGTACTTC. Amino acids: CSASELAGVGEQYF.

This sequence joins TRBV2 and TRBJ2-7; D unclear. The CDR3 contains 11 residues. Germline CDR1 and CDR2: SNHLY and FYNNEI. Between the trimmed V and J ends, which lost 6 bases and 3 bases, there was a span of 6 bases. CDR3 in DNA: TGTGCCAGCAGGCGTAACTACGAGCAGTACTTC. Amino acid sequence: CASRRNYEQYF.

The chain is built from TRBV15 and TRBJ2-5; 12 bases fit TRBD2. The CDR3 runs to 17 residues. The trim removed 8 bases at V and 5 bases at J, leaving 15 bases unmatched. Per germline, CDR1 LNHNV and CDR2 YYDKDF (reference sequence). The CDR3: CATATGLRLAGDETQYF. CDR3 nucleotide sequence: TGTGCCACCGCTACCGGCTTAAGACTAGCGGGGGACGAGACCCAGTACTTC.

A word on this clone: A junction end diverges from the germline sequence, so it may reflect a read error. This chain links TRBV7-7 with TRBJ2-5; 8 nucleotides agree with TRBD2. CDR3 length equals 16 residues. Germline CDR1 is SSHAT and CDR2 is FNYEAQ (reference sequence). In nucleotides, the CDR3 is TGTGCTAGCAGCCCCCGCGGGAGCGGGAGAGGGGGGACCCAGTACTTC. Translation gives CASSPRGSGRGGTQYF.

The chain links TRBV7-2 to TRBJ2-7; D perhaps matches TRBD2 (5 bases). The V end lost 5 bases, the J end lost 1 base, and 18 bases lay between the germline ends. Germline CDR1 is SGHTA and CDR2 is FQGNSA. CDR3 length: 16 amino acids. CDR3 region: CASSTGLPQRSYEQYF. CDR3 in DNA: TGTGCCAGCAGCACCGGACTGCCCCAAAGATCCTACGAGCAGTACTTC.

The chain joins TRBV7-9 to TRBJ2-1; 8 nucleotides match TRBD2. The V gene's germline CDR1 is SEHNR and CDR2 FQNEAQ (reference sequence). The CDR3 extends over 17 amino acids. V shed 2 bases and J 9 bases; nucleotides not matched to a gene: 15. The DNA for the CDR3 is TGTGCCAGCAGCTTAATATTGGGGTTTGGACTAGCTTTTGAGCAGTTCTTC. This gives the protein CASSLILGFGLAFEQFF.

J is TRBJ2-1 and V is TRBV9; D is unresolved. The CDR3 is 15 amino acids. V was pared by 0 bases and J by 2 bases, with 9 bases between. Germline-derived CDR1 and CDR2 are SGDLS and YYNGEE. The CDR3 DNA is TGTGCCAGCAGCGTAGTTGGTGGGCCCTACAATGAGCAGTTCTTC. Translating gives CASSVVGGPYNEQFF.

V usage is TRBV18 and J usage is TRBJ1-1; D gene uncertain. Germline CDR1 is KGHSH and CDR2 is LQKENI. V lost 9 bases to trimming and J lost 4 bases, with 18 bases between them. This CDR3 has 14 amino acids. CDR3 protein: CASSTMEVSTEAFF. As DNA, the CDR3 is TGTGCCAGTTCGACAATGGAAGTTTCCACTGAAGCTTTCTTT.

This clone was counted a single time. V gene TRBV19 combines with J gene TRBJ2-1, with TRBD2 matching 16 bases. Losses at the gene ends were 3 bases for V and 2 bases for J; bases not matched to a gene: 4. This CDR3 has 18 amino acids. Germline V gene lookup returns CDR1 LNHDA and CDR2 SQIVND (reference sequence). CDR3 nucleotides: TGTGCCAGTAGTATGAGGGGACTAGCGGGAGGGACCTACAATGAGCAGTTCTTC. Translating gives CASSMRGLAGGTYNEQFF.

This clone was seen only once. This CDR3 reads CASSPDRGGGQPQHF. The DNA for the CDR3 is TGCGCCAGCAGCCCGGACAGGGGAGGGGGTCAGCCCCAGCATTTT. The chain is built from TRBV4-1 and TRBJ1-5, with 9 bases fitting TRBD1. The length of the CDR3 is 15 residues. Germline V gives CDR1 MGHRA, CDR2 YSYEKL. V shed 4 bases, J shed 6 bases, and the junction held 7 bases outside the gene matches.

The rearrangement joins TRBV6-2 or TRBV6-3 to TRBJ2-1; TRBD2 is a possible D gene (5 bases). The germline V gene encodes CDR1 MNHEY and CDR2 SVGEGT. The V gene lost 5 bases and the J gene lost 5 bases, with 22 bases spanning the gap. This CDR3 is built from 17 residues. In DNA form, the CDR3 reads TGTGCCAGCAGTCAAAGTTTAGCGAGGAGCAGCGACAATGAGCAGTTCTTC. Encoded protein: CASSQSLARSSDNEQFF.

The chain uses TRBV3-1 (or the pseudogene TRBV3-2) and TRBJ2-3; possibly TRBD2 for D (6 bases). The CDR3 totals 16 residues. V lost 4 bases to trimming and J lost 5 bases, with 19 bases between them. Germline V gene data show CDR1 as LGHDT and CDR2 as YNNKEL (reference sequence). The CDR3 nucleotides are TGTGCCAGCAGCCTCGACGAGGGCGGGGCTAGAGATACGCAGTATTTT. Protein sequence: CASSLDEGGARDTQYF.